A selection of T cell receptor beta chains follows, all from one sample in a study of CD8 T cells in ankylosing spondylitis. TCRdb reanalysed the 5' RACE reads using MiXCR and keeps one entry per CDR3 protein. The table shows about 240,000 distinct CDR3 sequences, with around 7.8% occurring only once. What was sequenced was blood, either unsorted or a sorted T cell fraction (not recorded which). All receptors derive from a male donor with ankylosing spondylitis or in good health (not recorded which). CDR3s leave out the opening cysteine and the closing phenylalanine or tryptophan. Where a row states a size, it is once, few, many or the class of an expanded clone; other rows omit it.

many | TRBJ2-3 | TRBV12-3/TRBV12-4 | ASTLRGTTTDTQY
many | TRBJ1-2 | TRBV5-1 | ASGGQAEGRLT
many | TRBJ2-2 | TRBV5-6 | ASSGAGTQNTGELF
many | TRBJ2-3 | TRBV5-1 | ASSLEGQNTDTQY
many | TRBJ2-7 | TRBV6-2/TRBV6-3 | ASSWGDTYEQY
many | TRBJ2-7 | TRBV29-1 | SVSSPYTNEQY
. | TRBJ2-5 | TRBV3-1 | ASSQAGGRLRETQY
. | TRBJ1-1 | TRBV6-2/TRBV6-3 | ASSYETPNTEAF
few | TRBJ1-4 | TRBV20-1 | SAADRVTNEKLF
many | TRBJ1-4 | TRBV7-2 | ASSSGPSSGEKLF
many | TRBJ2-5 | TRBV7-8 | ASSLILAGETQY
many | TRBJ2-1 | TRBV5-1 | ASSLPGLAGGGFYNEQF
. | TRBJ2-4 | TRBV7-2 | ASSLDLGGPKNIQY
many | TRBJ2-7 | TRBV7-9 | ASSWGMESSYEQY
many | TRBJ1-2 | TRBV7-9 | ASSLMGGAGYT
many | TRBJ2-7 | TRBV29-1 | SVFTSGTYEQY
. | TRBJ2-5 | TRBV3-1 | ASSQDPGLRETQY
many | TRBJ2-2 | TRBV24-1 | ATSDPTGELF
. | TRBJ1-5 | TRBV12-3/TRBV12-4 | ASSSRDRRQPQH
few | TRBJ2-1 | TRBV20-1 | SASDGTHNEQF
few | TRBJ1-1 | TRBV30 | AWSVLRARKTEAF
many | TRBJ2-5 | TRBV20-1 | SARPWTSQQKETQY
many | TRBJ1-5 | TRBV5-1 | ASSLTPYSNQPQH
few | TRBJ2-7 | TRBV7-2 | ASSLFYSAYEQY
few | TRBJ2-3 | TRBV30 | AWSPGADTQY
few | TRBJ2-7 | TRBV3-1 | ASSHETSGGHIYEQY
few | TRBJ1-2 | TRBV12-3/TRBV12-4 | ASSPDSAGYGYT
few | TRBJ2-2 | TRBV5-1 | ASSFENTGELF
many | TRBJ2-5 | TRBV9 | ASSVEGLMIETQY
many | TRBJ2-2 | TRBV19 | ASSIAHNTGELF
. | TRBJ1-1 | TRBV30 | AWTGGTGTEAF
many | TRBJ1-2 | TRBV3-1 | ASSQDLGNGYT
. | TRBJ2-5 | TRBV19 | ASSRRGYRGETQY
many | TRBJ2-3 | TRBV12-3/TRBV12-4 | ASRTLAASTDTQY
many | TRBJ2-1 | TRBV7-9 | ASSLEGAEQF
few | TRBJ2-1 | TRBV3-1 | ASSQGGEYYNEQF
many | TRBJ2-1 | TRBV9 | ASSEIGNPSLYNEQF
many | TRBJ1-1 | TRBV20-1 | SARSDRGAF
. | TRBJ2-5 | TRBV20-1 | SARPGTSRTQETQY
many | TRBJ2-2 | TRBV10-3 | AISESIWNTGELF
. | TRBJ2-7 | TRBV5-1 | ASSPGPGASSYEQY
many | TRBJ2-5 | TRBV20-1 | SAKGRQTQY
many | TRBJ2-1 | TRBV20-1 | SAVTSGSGDEQF
many | TRBJ1-4 | TRBV12-3/TRBV12-4 | ASSLGGASREKLF
many | TRBJ1-2 | TRBV10-3 | AISGRGSRYGYT
many | TRBJ1-3 | TRBV7-9 | ASSFREDRAGNTIY
many | TRBJ2-7 | TRBV5-1 | ASSWGSLYEQY
many | TRBJ1-2 | TRBV12-3/TRBV12-4 | ASSLDGGGGYT
many | TRBJ1-2 | TRBV5-1 | ASSSDSNYGYT
many | TRBJ1-2 | TRBV3-1 | ASSFDHRGNNGYT
many | TRBJ2-3 | TRBV28 | ASGSRGTSPDTQY